This TCR beta chain emerged from a study of blood T cells in healthy people across ages. CDR1 SGHTA and CDR2 FQGNSA come from the germline V gene. The germline V and J ends were trimmed by 1 base and 11 bases, with 9 bases remaining between them. The CDR3 runs 13 residues. With a J-beta primer mix and a sample-barcoded 5' primer, a second PCR ran roughly 7 to 11 cycles. TCRdb called the 5' RACE reads again in MiXCR, with one record for every CDR3 protein. The sample lists 1.5 million or so distinct CDR3 sequences; 35% to 45% were seen once. The gene calls are TRBV7-2 and TRBJ1-6; D is possibly TRBD1 (5 bases). Sequenced: blood. The sequence was obtained from a woman aged 18 to 35 in good health. CDR3 DNA: TGTGCCAGCAGCTTAGACATGGGGGCACCCCTCCACTTT. Amino acids: CASSLDMGAPLHF.